Below are 15 T cell receptor beta chains sequenced from a single sample in a study of T-cell memory formation after mild COVID-19. TCRdb re-called the 5' RACE reads with MiXCR, one entry per CDR3 protein. The sample carries more than 250,000 distinct CDR3 sequences, about 17% recorded once. The source material was PBMCs or a T cell subset sorted from them (not recorded which). The receptor source for this set is a man in his late teens or twenties who had mild COVID-19 (a few samples of this study predate the infection). Cell type and time point are not known.

The CDR3 region is CASSLGQFNQPQHF. CDR3 coding DNA: TGTGCCAGCAGTTTGGGACAGTTCAATCAGCCCCAGCATTTT. This chain uses TRBV6-2 or TRBV6-3 with TRBJ1-5; 7 bases are a match to TRBD1. The J segment lost 3 bases and the V segment lost 4 bases, leaving 3 bases of the junction unmatched. The CDR3 contains 14 residues. Germline-derived CDR1 and CDR2 are MNHEY and SVGEGT.

This rearrangement joins TRBV2 to TRBJ1-3; 8 bases match TRBD1. J gave up 4 bases and V 6 bases, and 5 bases lay outside the gene matches. CDR3 length equals 14 residues. In germline, CDR1 is SNHLY, CDR2 FYNNEI. CDR3 amino acids: CASRGQVSGNTIYF. The DNA of the CDR3 is TGTGCCAGCAGGGGACAGGTTTCGGGAAACACCATATATTTT.

The table lists this clonotype with a few counts. J is TRBJ2-3 and V is TRBV5-1, with D perhaps TRBD2 (5 bases). The germline V gene encodes CDR1 SGHRS and CDR2 YFSETQ. The CDR3 sequence is 17 residues long. Trimming took 0 bases from V and 5 from J, leaving 19 bases between them. The CDR3 sequence is CASSLVLRGAAEDTQYF. CDR3 nucleotide sequence: TGCGCCAGCAGCTTGGTGCTACGGGGAGCCGCGGAAGATACGCAGTATTTT.

This clonotype was counted only a few times. This chain links TRBV9 with TRBJ1-5; D is unclear. The V and J ends lost 0 bases and 0 bases respectively, with 7 bases between them. The CDR3 is 15 amino acids. The germline CDR1 and CDR2 sequences are SGDLS and YYNGEE. The CDR3 here is CASSVGPTSNQPQHF. The CDR3 coding sequence is TGTGCCAGCAGCGTAGGGCCCACTAGCAATCAGCCCCAGCATTTT.

This chain connects TRBV12-3 or TRBV12-4 to TRBJ1-5; D perhaps matches TRBD1 (6 bases). The CDR3 totals 15 residues. The ends were cut back, 8 bases at V and 0 bases at J, with 14 bases in the middle. CDR3 nucleotide sequence: TGTGCCAGCCATGGAGGGGGGAATAGCAATCAGCCCCAGCATTTT. This gives the protein CASHGGGNSNQPQHF.

This clonotype occurred a few times. The rearrangement joins TRBV7-9 to TRBJ2-6, with D possibly being TRBD1 or TRBD2 (5 bases each). Germline CDR1 reads SEHNR; CDR2 reads FQNEAQ (reference sequence). The CDR3 has 17 residues. The V end was cut by 3 bases, the J end by 4 bases, with 16 bases between. The CDR3 sequence is CASSFQGSSGGANVLTF. CDR3 coding DNA: TGTGCCAGCAGCTTTCAGGGTTCCTCGGGAGGGGCCAACGTCCTGACTTTC.

This clonotype occurred a few times. The J gene is TRBJ1-5, the V gene TRBV10-3; 10 bases align to TRBD1. V lost 6 bases to trimming and J lost 7 bases; unmatched junction nucleotides: 0. The CDR3 length is 12 residues. Germline CDR1 is ENHRY and CDR2 is SYGVKD. The chain's CDR3 is CAIRTGGQPQHF. DNA for the CDR3: TGTGCCATCAGGACAGGGGGCCAGCCCCAGCATTTT.

The chain employs TRBV4-1 and TRBJ2-7; either TRBD1 or TRBD2 may supply D (5 bases each). This CDR3 has 17 amino acids. CDR1 and CDR2 from the germline V gene are MGHRA and YSYEKL. V dropped 0 bases and J dropped 5 bases, with 20 bases sitting between them. This CDR3 reads CASSQEGPTGLADEQYF. The CDR3 bases are TGCGCCAGCAGCCAAGAGGGCCCCACGGGGCTTGCCGACGAGCAGTACTTC.

The genes are TRBV2 and TRBJ2-7, with 12 bases fitting TRBD1. This CDR3 has 15 residues. V gave up 4 bases and J gave up 7 bases; unmatched junction bases: 8. Germline assignment: CDR1 SNHLY and CDR2 FYNNEI. This CDR3 is CASSGWDRGRREQYF. Here the CDR3 DNA reads TGTGCCAGCAGTGGATGGGACAGGGGGCGTCGGGAGCAGTACTTC.

There are a few counts of this clonotype. The V and J genes are TRBV2 and TRBJ2-7; D ambiguous. Germline assignment: CDR1 SNHLY and CDR2 FYNNEI. V lost 0 bases and J 4 bases, leaving 7 bases between the germline ends. CDR3 length equals 13 residues. As DNA, the CDR3 is TGTGCCAGCAGTGAAGCGCAGGCATACGAGCAGTACGTC. Translating gives CASSEAQAYEQYV.

This clonotype turned up a few times. J is TRBJ2-7 and V is TRBV9, with D perhaps TRBD1 or TRBD2 (5 bases each). Germline CDR1 is SGDLS and CDR2 is YYNGEE. With 2 bases removed from V and 0 bases from J, the gap between germline ends came to 9 bases. This CDR3 comprises 14 residues. This CDR3 is CASSVGAVSYEQYF. In DNA, the CDR3 is TGTGCCAGCAGCGTCGGGGCAGTCTCCTACGAGCAGTACTTC.

V and J are TRBV11-2 and TRBJ1-5, with D unclear. CDR1 and CDR2 from the germline V gene are SGHAT and FQNNGV. V dropped 4 bases and J dropped 5 bases, with 12 bases sitting between them. This CDR3 is 14 amino acids long. CDR3 region: CASSSDGSDQPQHF. CDR3 DNA sequence: TGTGCCAGCAGCTCGGATGGGAGCGATCAGCCCCAGCATTTT.

The chain is built from TRBV7-2 and TRBJ1-5; no firm D call. Germline loops: CDR1 SGHTA, CDR2 FQGNSA. This CDR3 region has 13 residues. The V and J ends lost 5 bases and 3 bases respectively, with 8 bases between them. CDR3 sequence: CASSPAANQPQHF. The CDR3 coding sequence is TGTGCCAGCAGCCCAGCGGCCAATCAGCCCCAGCATTTT.

Written as DNA, the CDR3 is TGCAGCGCTGGATCGATCCGGGAGACCCAGTACTTC. Translated: CSAGSIRETQYF. The chain is built from TRBV29-1 and TRBJ2-5, with D hard to call. The CDR3 consists of 12 residues. V lost 7 bases to trimming and J lost 5 bases, with 14 bases between them. Germline CDR1 reads SQVTM; CDR2 reads ANQGSEA.

This clonotype turned up a few times. The chain is built from TRBV20-1 and TRBJ1-2; 8 bases line up with TRBD1. The V gene's germline CDR1 is DFQATT and CDR2 SNEGSKA (reference sequence). Unmatched junction bases numbered 5, after V lost 3 bases and J lost 2 bases. The CDR3 loop spans 14 amino acids. The CDR3 loop reads CSASDRGVNYGYTF. CDR3 DNA sequence: TGCAGTGCTAGCGACAGGGGCGTCAACTATGGCTACACCTTC.